The 15 T cell receptor beta chains below all came from one sample that was sequenced in a study of T cell responses to AZD1222 COVID-19 vaccine. Method: immunoSEQ multiplex PCR; TCRdb's copy keeps in-frame clones and lacks some. The sample carries fewer than 100,000 clones, roughly 88% recorded once. This material consisted of peripheral blood, taken on day 0 of AZD1222 vaccination. These TCRs come from an adult in good health.

The chain employs TRBV19 and TRBJ2-5; D might be TRBD2 (5 bases). Trimming shortened V by 1 base and J by 5 bases, and 11 bases separated the two germline ends. Germline assignment: CDR1 LNHDA and CDR2 SQIVND (reference sequence). This CDR3 has 14 residues. CDR3 region: CASSIGGGLETQYF. In DNA, the CDR3 is TGTGCCAGTAGTATAGGAGGAGGTTTGGAGACCCAGTACTTC.

The chain joins TRBV7-2 to TRBJ1-1; 11 positions match TRBD1. Per germline, CDR1 SGHTA and CDR2 FQGNSA. The CDR3 sequence is 12 residues long. V lost 3 bases and J lost 10; bases outside the gene matches: 1. The CDR3 loop reads CASSFGTGGAFF. As DNA, the CDR3 is TGTGCCAGCAGCTTTGGGACAGGGGGAGCTTTCTTT.

This chain connects TRBV5-1 to TRBJ2-1; D is uncertain. The CDR3 is 16 amino acids. Per the germline V gene, CDR1 is SGHRS and CDR2 is YFSETQ. V gave up 1 base and J gave up 7 bases, with 18 bases separating them. The CDR3 sequence is CASSLSSAGLVNEQFF. In DNA form, the CDR3 reads TGCGCCAGCAGCTTGAGCTCGGCTGGCCTAGTGAATGAGCAGTTCTTC.

The chain is built from TRBV6-5 and TRBJ1-4, with 12 positions matching TRBD1. V lost 7 bases to trimming and J lost 7 bases; unmatched junction nucleotides: 7. Germline CDR1 is MNHEY and CDR2 is SVGAGI. This CDR3 has 15 amino acids. The CDR3 sequence is CASTPGTGGLEKLFF. Here the CDR3 DNA reads TGTGCCAGCACCCCCGGGACAGGGGGCCTTGAAAAACTGTTTTTT.

CDR3 DNA sequence: TGTGCCAGCAGCTTAAGACTAGCGGGGGCGATTGAGCAGTTCTTC. The encoded protein is CASSLRLAGAIEQFF. V and J are TRBV7-6 and TRBJ2-1, with 12 nucleotides matching TRBD2. This CDR3 contains 15 residues. Germline CDR1 reads SGHVS; CDR2 reads FNYEAQ. The V and J ends lost 2 bases and 9 bases, in that order; junction bases with no gene match: 5.

This chain uses TRBV19 with TRBJ1-2, with 8 bases matching TRBD1. CDR3 length: 15 residues. Germline values: CDR1 LNHDA, CDR2 SQIVND (reference sequence). V lost 6 bases, J lost 2 bases, and 8 bases stayed unmatched. This chain's CDR3 is CASRVQGVENYGYTF. In DNA form, the CDR3 reads TGTGCCAGTAGGGTACAGGGGGTAGAGAACTATGGCTACACCTTC.

The V gene is TRBV28, the J gene TRBJ1-3, with unresolved D. Looked up from germline, CDR1 is MDHEN and CDR2 is SYDVKM. V lost 8 bases to trimming and J lost 0 bases, with 8 bases between them. CDR3 length: 13 residues. In DNA form, the CDR3 reads TGTGCCAGCTGCCGATCCTCTGGAAACACCATATATTTT. Protein product: CASCRSSGNTIYF.

J is TRBJ2-5 and V is TRBV19; D is perhaps TRBD1 or TRBD2 (6 bases each). V lost 4 bases and J 3 bases, leaving 15 bases between the germline ends. The CDR3 contains 15 residues. Germline V gives CDR1 LNHDA, CDR2 SQIVND (reference sequence). The chain's CDR3 is CASSRRGVPEETQYF. The CDR3 nucleotides read TGTGCCAGTAGTAGAAGGGGGGTCCCCGAAGAGACCCAGTACTTC.

The chain joins TRBV9 to TRBJ1-3; no clear D gene. The CDR3 totals 12 residues. Trimming left V 0 bases short and J 4 bases short, with 2 bases between. Germline CDR1 and CDR2: SGDLS and YYNGEE. DNA for the CDR3: TGTGCCAGCAGCGTAGAGGGAAACACCATATATTTT. It codes for CASSVEGNTIYF. Variable domain in full (rest from reference TRBV9 and TRBJ1-3): DSGVTQTPKHLITATGQRVTLRCSPRSGDLSVYWYQQSLDQGLQFLIQYYNGEERAKGNILERFSAQQFPDLHSELNLSSLELGDSALYFCASSVEGNTIYFGEGSWLTVV.

CDR3 residues: CATRSGWYGYTF. The CDR3 DNA reads as TGCGCCACCAGATCAGGATGGTATGGCTACACCTTC. The chain uses TRBV4-1 and TRBJ1-2; D uncertain. Looked up from germline, CDR1 is MGHRA and CDR2 is YSYEKL. V was cut by 10 bases and J by 5 bases, with 14 bases left in between. CDR3 size: 12 residues.

The chain employs TRBV7-9 and TRBJ1-1, with D perhaps matching TRBD1 (5 bases). Deletions cut 4 bases from V and 2 bases from J, with 17 bases between. This CDR3 has 16 residues. Germline loops: CDR1 SEHNR, CDR2 FQNEAQ (reference sequence). The CDR3 DNA is TGTGCCAGCAGCTCCCCGACAGCCAGATCTAACACTGAAGCTTTCTTT. Translated, it gives CASSSPTARSNTEAFF.

The chain employs TRBV24-1 and TRBJ2-1, with 8 bases lining up with TRBD2. This CDR3 spans 14 amino acids. In germline, CDR1 is KGHDR, CDR2 SFDVKD. Trimming cost V 1 base and J 8 bases; bases outside gene matches: 3. CDR3 bases: TGTGCCACCAGTGATTTAACGGGAGGGTATGAGCAGTTCTTC. It codes for CATSDLTGGYEQFF.

This chain connects TRBV5-4 to TRBJ1-2; 7 bases are shared with TRBD1. CDR3 length: 14 residues. Per germline, CDR1 SGHNT and CDR2 YYREEE (reference sequence). With 4 bases clipped from V and 3 bases from J, the junction kept 6 bases outside the gene matches. The DNA for the CDR3 is TGTGCCAGCAGCCCCCGAACAGGGGACTATGGCTACACCTTC. It is translated as CASSPRTGDYGYTF.

J is TRBJ1-2 and V is TRBV7-3, with 10 bases identical to TRBD1. This CDR3 is built from 13 residues. The ends lost 3 bases at V and 10 bases at J; junction bases unmatched: 5. Germline V lookup: CDR1 SGHTA, CDR2 FQGTGA. CDR3 sequence reads: CASSLGQGNDYTF. Here the CDR3 DNA reads TGTGCCAGCAGCTTGGGACAGGGGAACGACTACACCTTC.

The chain has TRBV11-2 and TRBJ2-7; TRBD1 aligns across 10 bases. This CDR3 is built from 15 residues. V shed 4 bases and J 4 bases; nucleotides not matched to a gene: 7. Germline CDR1 SGHAT, CDR2 FQNNGV. CDR3 sequence: CASSSQDRGLYEQYF. Here the CDR3 DNA reads TGTGCCAGCAGCTCCCAGGACAGGGGGTTATACGAGCAGTACTTC.